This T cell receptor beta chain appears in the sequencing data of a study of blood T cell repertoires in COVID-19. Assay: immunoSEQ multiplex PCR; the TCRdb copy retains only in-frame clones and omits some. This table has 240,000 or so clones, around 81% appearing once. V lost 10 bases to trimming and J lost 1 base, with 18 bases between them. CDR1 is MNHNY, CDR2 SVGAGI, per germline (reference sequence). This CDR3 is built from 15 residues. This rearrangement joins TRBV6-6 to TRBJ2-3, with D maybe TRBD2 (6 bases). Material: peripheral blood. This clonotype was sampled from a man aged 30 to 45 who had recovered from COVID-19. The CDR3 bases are TGTGCCACCAAAGTTACGGGGGTGGGCACAGATACGCAGTATTTT. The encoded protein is CATKVTGVGTDTQYF.